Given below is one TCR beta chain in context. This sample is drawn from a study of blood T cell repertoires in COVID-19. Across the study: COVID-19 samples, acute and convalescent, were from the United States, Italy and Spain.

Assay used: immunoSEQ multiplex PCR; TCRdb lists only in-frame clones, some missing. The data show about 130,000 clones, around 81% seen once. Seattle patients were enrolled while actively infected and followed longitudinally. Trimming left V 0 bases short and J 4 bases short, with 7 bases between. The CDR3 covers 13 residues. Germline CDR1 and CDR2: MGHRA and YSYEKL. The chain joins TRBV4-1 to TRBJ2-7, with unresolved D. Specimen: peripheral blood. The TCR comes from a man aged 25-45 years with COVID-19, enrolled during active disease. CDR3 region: CASSQDQWYEQYF. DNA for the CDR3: TGCGCCAGCAGCCAAGATCAGTGGTACGAGCAGTACTTC.